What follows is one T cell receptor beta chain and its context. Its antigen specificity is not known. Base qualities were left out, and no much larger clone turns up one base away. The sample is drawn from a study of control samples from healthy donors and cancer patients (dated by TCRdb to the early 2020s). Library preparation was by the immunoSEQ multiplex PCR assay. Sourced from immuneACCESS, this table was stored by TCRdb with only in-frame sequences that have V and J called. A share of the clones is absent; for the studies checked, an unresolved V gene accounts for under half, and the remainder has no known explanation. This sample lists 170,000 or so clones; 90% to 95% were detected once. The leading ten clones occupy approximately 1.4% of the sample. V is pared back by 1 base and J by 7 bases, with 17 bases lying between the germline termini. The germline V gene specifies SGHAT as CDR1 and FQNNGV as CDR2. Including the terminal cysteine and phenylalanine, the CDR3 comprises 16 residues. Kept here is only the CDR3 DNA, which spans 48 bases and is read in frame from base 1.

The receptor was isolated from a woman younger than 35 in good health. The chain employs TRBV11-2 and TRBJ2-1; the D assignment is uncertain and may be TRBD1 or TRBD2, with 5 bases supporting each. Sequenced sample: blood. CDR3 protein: CASSLGFGGEGNEQFF. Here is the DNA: TGTGCCAGCAGCTTAGGTTTTGGGGGAGAGGGAAATGAGCAGTTCTTC. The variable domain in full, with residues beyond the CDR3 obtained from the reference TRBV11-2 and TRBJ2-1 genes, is EAGVAQSPRYKIIEKRQSVAFWCNPISGHATLYWYQQILGQGPKLLIQFQNNGVVDDSQLPKDRFSAERLKGVDSTLKIQPAKLEDSAVYLCASSLGFGGEGNEQFFGPGTRLTVL.